A selection of T cell receptor beta chains follows, all from one sample in a study of OX40 agonist ivuxolimab in advanced cancers. Generated by immunoSEQ multiplex PCR, the TCRdb table keeps only in-frame clones and is missing some. This sample has tens of thousands of clones, with 80% to 90% found just once. The sequenced sample was CD4+ or CD8+ T cells sorted from blood, obtained in a trial of the OX40 agonist ivuxolimab. The receptors originated from an adult with an advanced solid tumor such as melanoma, head and neck, liver or kidney cancer. Each CDR3 is given with its conserved first and last residue. D genes are given only for firm matches. Clone size, where shown, is once, few, many, or a class for clones that have expanded.

cdr3_length: 14
v_call: TRBV6-5
clone_size: NA
d_call: TRBD2
j_call: TRBJ2-7
cdr3_aa: CASSYPGGDYEQYF
cdr3_nt: TGTGCCAGCAGCTACCCGGGGGGGGACTACGAGCAGTACTTC

cdr3_length: 14
v_call: TRBV14
clone_size: few
d_call: NA
j_call: TRBJ1-2
cdr3_aa: CASALDSYIRGYTF
cdr3_nt: TGTGCCAGCGCCCTAGACAGCTATATACGAGGCTACACCTTC

cdr3_length: 12
v_call: TRBV18
clone_size: NA
d_call: NA
j_call: TRBJ2-1
cdr3_aa: CASSPSGDSEFF
cdr3_nt: TGTGCCAGCTCACCATCGGGGGACAGCGAGTTCTTC

cdr3_length: 14
v_call: TRBV4-1
clone_size: NA
d_call: NA
j_call: TRBJ2-1
cdr3_aa: CASSQGQGRNEQFF
cdr3_nt: TGCGCCAGCAGCCAAGGCCAGGGGAGGAATGAGCAGTTCTTC

cdr3_length: 15
v_call: TRBV5-1
clone_size: NA
d_call: TRBD2
j_call: TRBJ2-2
cdr3_aa: CASSLSGRAFGELFF
cdr3_nt: TGCGCCAGCAGCTTGAGCGGGAGGGCCTTCGGGGAGCTGTTTTTT

cdr3_length: 13
v_call: TRBV6-6
clone_size: once
d_call: NA
j_call: TRBJ1-1
cdr3_aa: CASTDRMNTEAFF
cdr3_nt: TGTGCCAGCACAGACAGGATGAACACTGAAGCTTTCTTT

cdr3_length: 15
v_call: TRBV5-3
clone_size: NA
d_call: NA
j_call: TRBJ1-2
cdr3_aa: CARVPPPTEDYGYTF
cdr3_nt: TGTGCCAGGGTCCCCCCACCAACTGAAGACTATGGCTACACCTTC

cdr3_length: 15
v_call: TRBV6-5
clone_size: NA
d_call: TRBD1
j_call: TRBJ1-1
cdr3_aa: CASSQQGALNTEAFF
cdr3_nt: TGTGCCAGCAGTCAACAGGGGGCTCTTAACACTGAAGCTTTCTTT

cdr3_length: 13
v_call: TRBV7-2
clone_size: NA
d_call: NA
j_call: TRBJ1-2
cdr3_aa: CASSAGRLYGYTF
cdr3_nt: TGTGCCAGCAGCGCCGGAAGGCTCTATGGCTACACCTTC

cdr3_length: 19
v_call: TRBV14
clone_size: NA
d_call: TRBD2
j_call: TRBJ2-1
cdr3_aa: CASSQAGVGGRATRHEQFF
cdr3_nt: TGTGCCAGCAGCCAAGCTGGGGTCGGCGGGAGGGCCACTCGGCATGAGCAGTTCTTC

cdr3_length: 15
v_call: TRBV2
clone_size: NA
d_call: NA
j_call: TRBJ2-5
cdr3_aa: CASSRSAIRIPTQYF
cdr3_nt: TGTGCCAGCAGTCGTTCGGCTATCCGGATTCCGACCCAGTACTTC

cdr3_length: 17
v_call: TRBV25-1
clone_size: NA
d_call: NA
j_call: TRBJ2-2
cdr3_aa: CASSEYTTSLNTGELFF
cdr3_nt: TGTGCCAGCAGTGAATATACAACAAGTCTTAACACCGGGGAGCTGTTTTTT

cdr3_length: 13
v_call: TRBV7-2
clone_size: NA
d_call: TRBD1
j_call: TRBJ2-7
cdr3_aa: CASSSQGGLLWYF
cdr3_nt: TGTGCCAGCAGCTCACAGGGGGGACTCCTATGGTACTTC

cdr3_length: 13
v_call: TRBV7-6
clone_size: NA
d_call: NA
j_call: TRBJ2-2
cdr3_aa: CASSLSNTGELFF
cdr3_nt: TGTGCCAGCAGCTTAAGTAACACCGGGGAGCTGTTTTTT

cdr3_length: 16
v_call: TRBV7-9
clone_size: once
d_call: NA
j_call: TRBJ2-6
cdr3_aa: CASSRTVYSGANVLTF
cdr3_nt: TGTGCCAGCAGCCGGACTGTCTACTCTGGGGCCAACGTCCTGACTTTC